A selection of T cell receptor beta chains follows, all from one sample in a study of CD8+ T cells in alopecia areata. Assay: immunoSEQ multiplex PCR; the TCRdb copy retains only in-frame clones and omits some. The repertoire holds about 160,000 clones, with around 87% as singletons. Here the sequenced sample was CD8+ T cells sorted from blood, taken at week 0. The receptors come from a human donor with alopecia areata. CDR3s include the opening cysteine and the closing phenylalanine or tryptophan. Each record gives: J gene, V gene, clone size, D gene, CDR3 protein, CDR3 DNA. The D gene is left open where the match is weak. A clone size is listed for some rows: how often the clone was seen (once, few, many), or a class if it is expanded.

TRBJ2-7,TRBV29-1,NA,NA,CSVELSDSPYEQYF,TGCAGCGTTGAACTCTCGGACAGCCCCTACGAGCAGTACTTC
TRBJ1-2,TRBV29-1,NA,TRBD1,CSVEDRVIGYTF,TGCAGCGTTGAGGACAGGGTCATCGGCTACACCTTC
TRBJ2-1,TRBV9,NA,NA,CASGEVPRGQFF,TGTGCCAGCGGGGAAGTGCCTAGGGGGCAGTTCTTC
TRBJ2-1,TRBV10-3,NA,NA,CAIKADTYNEQFF,TGTGCCATCAAGGCGGATACTTACAATGAGCAGTTCTTC
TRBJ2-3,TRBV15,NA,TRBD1,CATSRGDSGWGRADTQYF,TGTGCCACCAGCAGAGGGGACAGTGGTTGGGGACGCGCAGATACGCAGTATTTT
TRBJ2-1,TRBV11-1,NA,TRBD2,CASSADGGRAYNEQFF,TGTGCCAGCAGCGCCGATGGCGGGAGGGCTTACAATGAGCAGTTCTTC
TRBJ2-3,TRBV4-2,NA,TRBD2,CASSQETSGGGTDTQYF,TGTGCCAGCAGCCAAGAAACGTCGGGGGGAGGCACAGATACGCAGTATTTT
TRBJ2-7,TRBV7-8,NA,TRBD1,CASSLATGGIYEQYF,TGTGCCAGCAGCTTAGCGACAGGGGGAATTTACGAGCAGTACTTC
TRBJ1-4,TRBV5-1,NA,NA,CASSFGPTNEKLFF,TGCGCCAGCAGCTTCGGACCGACTAATGAAAAACTGTTTTTT
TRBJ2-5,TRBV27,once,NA,CASAGEGPGETQYF,TGTGCCAGCGCAGGGGAGGGCCCGGGGGAGACCCAGTACTTC
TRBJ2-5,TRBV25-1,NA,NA,CASSGGETQYF,TGTGCCAGCAGTGGGGGGGAGACCCAGTACTTC
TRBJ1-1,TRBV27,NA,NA,CASSLPGTEAFF,TGTGCCAGCAGTTTGCCAGGGACTGAAGCTTTCTTT
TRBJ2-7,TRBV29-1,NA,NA,CSAGTGTYEQYF,TGCAGCGCCGGGACTGGAACCTACGAGCAGTACTTC
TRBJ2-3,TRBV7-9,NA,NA,CASRGPGGRTDTQYF,TGTGCCAGCAGAGGGCCGGGGGGCCGCACAGATACGCAGTATTTT
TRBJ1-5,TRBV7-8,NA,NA,CASSPTVQPQHF,TGTGCCAGCAGCCCTACAGTTCAGCCCCAGCATTTT
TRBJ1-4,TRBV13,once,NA,CASSLEATNEKLFF,TGTGCCAGCAGCTTAGAAGCAACTAATGAAAAACTGTTTTTT
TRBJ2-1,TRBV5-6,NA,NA,CASTRESSYNEQFF,TGTGCCAGCACCCGGGAGAGCTCCTACAATGAGCAGTTCTTC
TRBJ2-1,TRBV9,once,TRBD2,CASSLAGAKNEQFF,TGTGCCAGCAGTTTGGCGGGAGCAAAAAATGAGCAGTTCTTC
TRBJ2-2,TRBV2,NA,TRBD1,CATLSKGANTGELFF,TGTGCCACCCTATCCAAGGGGGCCAATACCGGGGAGCTGTTTTTT
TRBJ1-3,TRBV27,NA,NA,CASSSSVSGNTIYF,TGTGCCAGCAGTTCCTCAGTCTCTGGAAACACCATATATTTT
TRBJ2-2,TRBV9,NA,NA,CASSVGLVIEELFF,TGTGCCAGCAGCGTAGGTCTAGTTATTGAGGAGCTGTTTTTT
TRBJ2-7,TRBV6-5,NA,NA,CASSYTVGAYEQYF,TGTGCCAGCAGTTACACCGTGGGAGCCTACGAGCAGTACTTC
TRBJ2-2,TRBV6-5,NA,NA,CASTPGVGDTGELFF,TGTGCCAGCACTCCGGGGGTGGGAGACACCGGGGAGCTGTTTTTT
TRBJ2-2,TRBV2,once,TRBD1,CASIGTGQRWMTGELFF,TGTGCCAGCATTGGGACAGGCCAACGGTGGATGACCGGGGAGCTGTTTTTT
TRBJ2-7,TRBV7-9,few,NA,CASRAVRGDDEQYF,TGTGCCAGCAGGGCGGTTAGGGGGGATGACGAGCAGTACTTC
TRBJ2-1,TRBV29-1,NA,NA,CSGRAENFYNEQFF,TGCAGCGGGAGGGCAGAGAACTTTTACAATGAGCAGTTCTTC
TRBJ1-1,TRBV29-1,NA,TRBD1,CSVTGGLDTEAFF,TGCAGCGTAACAGGGGGCTTGGACACTGAAGCTTTCTTT
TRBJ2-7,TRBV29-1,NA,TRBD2,CSVERGRALEQYF,TGCAGCGTTGAACGGGGGAGGGCCCTCGAGCAGTACTTC
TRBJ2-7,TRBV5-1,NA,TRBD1,CASSFSGTGHYEQYF,TGCGCCAGCAGCTTTTCCGGGACAGGGCACTACGAGCAGTACTTC
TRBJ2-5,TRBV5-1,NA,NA,CASSLGQGGQETQYF,TGCGCCAGCAGCTTGGGTCAGGGTGGGCAAGAGACCCAGTACTTC
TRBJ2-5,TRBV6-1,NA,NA,CASSELVTREQYF,TGTGCCAGCAGTGAGTTGGTGACGAGGGAGCAGTACTTC
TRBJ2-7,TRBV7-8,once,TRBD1,CASSVGSGQYYEQYF,TGTGCCAGCAGCGTCGGGTCGGGACAGTACTACGAGCAGTACTTC
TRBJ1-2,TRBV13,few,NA,CASRPPRGYGYTF,TGTGCCAGCCGACCGCCCCGGGGCTATGGCTACACCTTC
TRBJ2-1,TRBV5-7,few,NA,CASSSARDAHEQFF,TGTGCCAGCAGCTCCGCTCGGGACGCCCATGAGCAGTTCTTC
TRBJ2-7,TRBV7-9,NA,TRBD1,CASRDRGSYEQYF,TGTGCCAGCAGGGACAGGGGATCGTACGAGCAGTACTTC
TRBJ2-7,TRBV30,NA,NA,CAWSQGHEQYF,TGTGCCTGGTCCCAGGGGCACGAGCAGTACTTC
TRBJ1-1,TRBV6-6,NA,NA,CASSSTSPDLNTEAFF,TGTGCCAGCAGTTCAACCTCACCGGACCTGAACACTGAAGCTTTCTTT
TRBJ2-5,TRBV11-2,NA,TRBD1,CASSPGTGFQETQYF,TGTGCCAGCAGCCCCGGGACAGGGTTCCAAGAGACCCAGTACTTC
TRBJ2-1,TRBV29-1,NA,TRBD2,CSASGTLNEQFF,TGCAGCGCGAGCGGGACCCTCAATGAGCAGTTCTTC
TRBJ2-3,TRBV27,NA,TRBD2,CASSLIGSGSRTDTQYF,TGTGCCAGCAGTTTAATAGGGAGCGGGAGTCGCACAGATACGCAGTATTTT
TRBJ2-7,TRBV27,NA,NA,CASSLSSGFSYEQYF,TGTGCCAGCAGTTTATCCTCGGGGTTCTCCTACGAGCAGTACTTC
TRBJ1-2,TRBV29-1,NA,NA,CSVPDGLNYGYTF,TGCAGCGTCCCGGACGGGTTAAACTATGGCTACACCTTC
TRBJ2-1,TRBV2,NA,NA,CASSDRREQFF,TGTGCCAGCAGTGATCGGCGAGAGCAGTTCTTC
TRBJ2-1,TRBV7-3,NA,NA,CASIGVSGAYNEQFF,TGTGCCAGCATAGGAGTGAGTGGCGCCTACAATGAGCAGTTCTTC
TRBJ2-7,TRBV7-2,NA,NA,CASSLAPGNEQYF,TGTGCCAGCAGCTTAGCACCGGGAAACGAGCAGTACTTC
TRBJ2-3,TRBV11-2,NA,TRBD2,CASSLGTSGGQLQDTQYF,TGTGCCAGCAGCTTAGGGACTAGCGGGGGCCAACTCCAGGATACGCAGTATTTT
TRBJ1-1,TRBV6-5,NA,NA,CASSYSTGSTEAFF,TGTGCCAGCAGTTACTCGACGGGTTCTACTGAAGCTTTCTTT
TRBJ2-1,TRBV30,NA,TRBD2,CAWSDTSGGYNEQFF,TGTGCCTGGAGCGATACTAGCGGGGGTTACAATGAGCAGTTCTTC